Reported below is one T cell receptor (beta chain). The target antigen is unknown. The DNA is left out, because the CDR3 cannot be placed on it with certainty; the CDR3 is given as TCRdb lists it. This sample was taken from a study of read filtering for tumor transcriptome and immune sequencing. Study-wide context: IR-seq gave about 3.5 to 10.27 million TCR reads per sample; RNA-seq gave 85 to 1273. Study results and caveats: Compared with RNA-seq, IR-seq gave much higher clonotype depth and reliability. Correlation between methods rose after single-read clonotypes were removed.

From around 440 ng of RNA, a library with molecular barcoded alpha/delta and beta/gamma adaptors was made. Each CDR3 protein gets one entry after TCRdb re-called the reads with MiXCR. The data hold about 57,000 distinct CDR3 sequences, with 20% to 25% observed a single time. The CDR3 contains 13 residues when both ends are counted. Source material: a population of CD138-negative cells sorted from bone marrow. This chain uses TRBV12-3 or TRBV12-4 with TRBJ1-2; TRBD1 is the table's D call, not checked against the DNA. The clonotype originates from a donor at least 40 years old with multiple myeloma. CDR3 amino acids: CASKFGTGASGTF.